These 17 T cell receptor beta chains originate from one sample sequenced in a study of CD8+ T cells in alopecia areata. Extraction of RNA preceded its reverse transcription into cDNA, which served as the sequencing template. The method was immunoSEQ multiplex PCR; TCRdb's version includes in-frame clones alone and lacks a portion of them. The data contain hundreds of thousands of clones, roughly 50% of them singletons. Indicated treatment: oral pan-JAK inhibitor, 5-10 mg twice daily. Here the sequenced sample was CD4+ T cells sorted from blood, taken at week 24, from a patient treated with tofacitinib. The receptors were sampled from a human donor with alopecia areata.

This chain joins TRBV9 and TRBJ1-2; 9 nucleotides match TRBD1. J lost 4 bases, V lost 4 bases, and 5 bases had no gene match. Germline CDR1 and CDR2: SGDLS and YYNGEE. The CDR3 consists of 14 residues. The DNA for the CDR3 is TGTGCCAGCAGCTCTACAGGGGGCCCCTATGGCTACACCTTC. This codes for CASSSTGGPYGYTF.

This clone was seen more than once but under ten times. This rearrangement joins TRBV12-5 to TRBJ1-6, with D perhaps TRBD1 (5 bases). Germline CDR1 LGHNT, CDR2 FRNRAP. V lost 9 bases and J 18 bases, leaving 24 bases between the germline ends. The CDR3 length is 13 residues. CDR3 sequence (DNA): TGTGCTAGAGGCCTTCAGGACACCACATGGGGCCACTTT. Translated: CARGLQDTTWGHF.

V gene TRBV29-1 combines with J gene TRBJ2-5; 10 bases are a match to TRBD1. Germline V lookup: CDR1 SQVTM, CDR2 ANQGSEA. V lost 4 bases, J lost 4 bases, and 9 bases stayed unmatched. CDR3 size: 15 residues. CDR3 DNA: TGCAGCGTTGGAGGGACAGGGGCGAAGGGAGAGACCCAGTACTTC. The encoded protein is CSVGGTGAKGETQYF. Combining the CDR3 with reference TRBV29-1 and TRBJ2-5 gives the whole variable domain SAVISQKPSRDICQRGTSLTIQCQVDSQVTMMFWYRQQPGQSLTLIATANQGSEATYESGFVIDKFPISRPNLTFSTLTVSNMSPEDSSIYLCSVGGTGAKGETQYFGPGTRLLVL.

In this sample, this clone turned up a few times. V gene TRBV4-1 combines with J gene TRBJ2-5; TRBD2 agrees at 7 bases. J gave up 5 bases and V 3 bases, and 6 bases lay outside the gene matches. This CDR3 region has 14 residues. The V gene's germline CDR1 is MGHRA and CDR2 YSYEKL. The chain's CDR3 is CASSHERGGETQYF. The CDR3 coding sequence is TGCGCCAGCAGCCATGAGCGGGGCGGGGAGACCCAGTACTTC.

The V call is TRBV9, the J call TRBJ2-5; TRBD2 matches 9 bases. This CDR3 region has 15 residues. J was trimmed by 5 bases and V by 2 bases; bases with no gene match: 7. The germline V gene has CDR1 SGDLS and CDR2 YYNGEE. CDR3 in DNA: TGTGCCAGCAGCGTTGAAGCGGGGGGCAGGGAGACCCAGTACTTC. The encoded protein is CASSVEAGGRETQYF. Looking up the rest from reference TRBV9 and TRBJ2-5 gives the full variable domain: DSGVTQTPKHLITATGQRVTLRCSPRSGDLSVYWYQQSLDQGLQFLIQYYNGEERAKGNILERFSAQQFPDLHSELNLSSLELGDSALYFCASSVEAGGRETQYFGPGTRLLVL.

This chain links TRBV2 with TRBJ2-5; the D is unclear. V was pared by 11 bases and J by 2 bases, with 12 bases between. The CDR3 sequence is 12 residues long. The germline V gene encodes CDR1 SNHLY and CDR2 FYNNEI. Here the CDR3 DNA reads TGTGCCGGCCGAAAGGGACAAGAGACCCAGTACTTC. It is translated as CAGRKGQETQYF. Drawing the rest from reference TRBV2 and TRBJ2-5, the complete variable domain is EPEVTQTPSHQVTQMGQEVILRCVPISNHLYFYWYRQILGQKVEFLVSFYNNEISEKSEIFDDQFSVERPDGSNFTLKIRSTKLEDSAMYFCAGRKGQETQYFGPGTRLLVL.

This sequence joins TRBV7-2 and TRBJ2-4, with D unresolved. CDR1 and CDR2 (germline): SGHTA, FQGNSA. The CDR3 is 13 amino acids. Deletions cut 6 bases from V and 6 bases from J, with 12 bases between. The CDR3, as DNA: TGTGCCAGCAGTACGGACCGCGGAAACATTCAGTACTTC. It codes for CASSTDRGNIQYF.

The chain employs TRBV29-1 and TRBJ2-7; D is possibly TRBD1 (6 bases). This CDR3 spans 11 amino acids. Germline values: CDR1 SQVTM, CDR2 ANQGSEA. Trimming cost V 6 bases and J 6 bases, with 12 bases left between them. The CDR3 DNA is TGCAGCGTCTCGACAGGTTCCGAGCAGTACTTC. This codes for CSVSTGSEQYF.

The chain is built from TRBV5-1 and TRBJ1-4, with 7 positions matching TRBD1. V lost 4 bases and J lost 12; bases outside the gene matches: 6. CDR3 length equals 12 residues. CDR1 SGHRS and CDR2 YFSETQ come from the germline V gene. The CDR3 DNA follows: TGCGCCAGCAGCGTCGACAGGGAGGAACTGTTTTTT. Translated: CASSVDREELFF.

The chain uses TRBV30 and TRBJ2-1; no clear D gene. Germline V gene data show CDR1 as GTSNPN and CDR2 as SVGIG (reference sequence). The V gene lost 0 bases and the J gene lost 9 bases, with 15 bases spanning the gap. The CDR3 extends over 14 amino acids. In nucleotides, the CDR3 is TGTGCCTGGAGTGTACTAAAGGTGGCAAGTGAGCAGTTCTTC. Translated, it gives CAWSVLKVASEQFF.

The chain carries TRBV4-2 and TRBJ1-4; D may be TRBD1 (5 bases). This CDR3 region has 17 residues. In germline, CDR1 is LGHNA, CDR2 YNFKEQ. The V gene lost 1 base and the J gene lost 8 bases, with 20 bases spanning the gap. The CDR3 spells CASSQVGVGREGEKLFF. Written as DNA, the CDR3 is TGTGCCAGCAGCCAAGTGGGGGTAGGGAGGGAAGGAGAAAAACTGTTTTTT.

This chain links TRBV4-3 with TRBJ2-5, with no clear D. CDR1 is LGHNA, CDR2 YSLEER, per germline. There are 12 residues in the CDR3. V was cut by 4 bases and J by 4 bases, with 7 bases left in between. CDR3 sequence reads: CASSPAAETQYF. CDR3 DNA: TGCGCCAGCAGCCCCGCGGCAGAGACCCAGTACTTC.

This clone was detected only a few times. CDR3 in DNA: TGTGCCAGCAGTTCAGCGGGGGAGAGCACAGATACGCAGTATTTT. This translates into CASSSAGESTDTQYF. This chain links TRBV27 with TRBJ2-3, with TRBD2 identical over 8 bases. V dropped 4 bases and J dropped 0; count of bases not matched to a gene: 3. The CDR3 spans 15 residues. CDR1 is MNHEY and CDR2 is SMNVEV in the germline V gene (reference sequence).

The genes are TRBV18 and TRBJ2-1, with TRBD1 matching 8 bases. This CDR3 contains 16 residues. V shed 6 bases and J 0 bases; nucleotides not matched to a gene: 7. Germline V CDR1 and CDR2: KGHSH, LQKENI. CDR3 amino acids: CASSSRTGISYNEQFF. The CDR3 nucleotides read TGTGCCAGCTCGAGTCGGACAGGGATCTCCTACAATGAGCAGTTCTTC. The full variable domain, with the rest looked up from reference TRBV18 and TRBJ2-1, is NAGVMQNPRHLVRRRGQEARLRCSPMKGHSHVYWYRQLPEEGLKFMVYLQKENIIDESGMPKERFSAEFPKEGPSILRIQQVVRGDSAAYFCASSSRTGISYNEQFFGPGTRLTVL.

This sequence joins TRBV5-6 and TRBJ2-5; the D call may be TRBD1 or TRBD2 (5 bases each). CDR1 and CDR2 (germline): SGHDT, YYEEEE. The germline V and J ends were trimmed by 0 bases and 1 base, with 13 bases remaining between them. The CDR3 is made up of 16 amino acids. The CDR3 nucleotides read TGTGCCAGCAGCTTGGAGAGAGGGGAATTCCAAGAGACCCAGTACTTC. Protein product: CASSLERGEFQETQYF.

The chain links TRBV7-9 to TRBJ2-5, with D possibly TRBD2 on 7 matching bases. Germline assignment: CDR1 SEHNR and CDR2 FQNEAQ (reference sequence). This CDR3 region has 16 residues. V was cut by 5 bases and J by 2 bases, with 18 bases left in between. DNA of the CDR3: TGTGCCAGCAGCACAGGGTTGCGGGGGCAACAAGAGACCCAGTACTTC. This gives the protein CASSTGLRGQQETQYF. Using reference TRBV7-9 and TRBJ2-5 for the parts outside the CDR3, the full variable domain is DTGVSQNPRHKITKRGQNVTFRCDPISEHNRLYWYRQTLGQGPEFLTYFQNEAQLEKSRLLSDRFSAERPKGSFSTLEIQRTEQGDSAMYLCASSTGLRGQQETQYFGPGTRLLVL.

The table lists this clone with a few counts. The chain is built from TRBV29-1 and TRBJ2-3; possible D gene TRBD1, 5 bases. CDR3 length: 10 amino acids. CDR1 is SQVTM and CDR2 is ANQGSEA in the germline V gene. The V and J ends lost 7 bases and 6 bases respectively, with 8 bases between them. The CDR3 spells CSAGADTQYF. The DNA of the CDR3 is TGCAGCGCTGGGGCGGATACGCAGTATTTT.